The following is a T cell receptor (beta chain) sequence with its context. It has no known antigen specificity. The input lacks base qualities; no much larger clone sits a single base away. Synthesis of TCR cDNA relied on 5'RACE template switching, a step that introduced a universal primer site along with unique molecular identifiers. Priming of cDNA synthesis was performed from both the TCR alpha and TCR beta constant segments. Library amplification involved two PCR steps, and the second step added sample barcodes and sequencing adapters. Sequencing of libraries was done on Illumina HiSeq 2500 (2x100 bp) or NovaSeq (2x150 bp). In the original analysis: MIGEC handled demultiplexing of reads and collapsing into UMI consensus sequences, while MiXCR performed V(D)J alignment. Clonotypes responding to the vaccine were identified with edgeR on replicate PBMC samples, with the criteria of FDR below 0.01 and a log2 fold change above 5 up to day 15. Bulk clonotypes were assigned CD4 or CD8 identity according to which sequenced CD4 or CD8 repertoire held them at higher abundance. TCRdb trimmed the raw reads at Q25, called clones with MiXCR and kept productive beta chains. Every CDR3 protein is listed once, alongside the most common genes and DNA of its rows. These V and J calls rely on TCRdb rather than the paper's analysis. The sample includes 600,000 to 750,000 distinct CDR3 sequences, with roughly 12% observed a single time. The ten largest clones represent 15% of the sample.

The treatment or condition tag for this specimen amounts to: live attenuated yellow fever vaccine strain. Two biological replicates of bulk PBMCs were collected at each blood-draw timepoint. PBMCs were isolated from peripheral blood using a standard Ficoll-Paque protocol. TriZol was used to extract RNA from bulk PBMCs, CD4 and CD8 fractions, and dextramer-positive and dextramer-negative fractions. The data belong to a study of T cells after yellow fever vaccination (dated by TCRdb to about 2019). A note on the overall study: The SMART-Seq v4 Ultra Low Input RNA kit was used to prepare libraries from fractions with low cell numbers. Bulk TCR alpha and beta repertoires were sequenced longitudinally to track T-cell clones before and after primary and booster YFV17D yellow fever vaccination. Two healthy male donors, one aged 18 to 30 and one aged 30 to 40 years, were included in the cohort. Blood was drawn at multiple timepoints before and after primary and secondary immunization, with bulk PBMC replicates and cell subsets isolated. Summary of the overall study and its limitations: The secondary T-cell response was weaker than the primary response but faster, peaking on day 5 instead of day 15. A small fraction of clonotypes showed up in both the CD4 and CD8 compartments, probably as a result of convergent recombination. Only a couple of donors were included in the study, so the extent to which the findings can be generalized is limited. After the booster, most of the clones that had expanded following primary vaccination were detected again (96% of CD4 and 80% to 90% of CD8), which suggests that memory was broadly maintained. FACS-sorted repertoires could contain abundant contaminating clonotypes from the bulk population, so computational filtering was required.

The germline ends are 15 bases apart after V is trimmed by 3 bases and J by 7 bases. Looking up the germline V gene yields CDR1 SQVTM and CDR2 ANQGSEA. There are 13 amino acids in the CDR3, from cysteine to phenylalanine inclusive. The retained sequence is limited to the CDR3, 39 bases, with the frame set at the first base. The source of this sequence is a young man who received the YFV17D yellow fever vaccine. The rearranged segments are TRBV29-1 and TRBJ1-2; the D segment cannot be called with confidence. The sample was PBMCs, taken on the day of the yellow fever booster vaccination. CDR3 loop: CSVDVRTGFGYTF. The DNA is as follows: TGCAGCGTTGATGTCAGAACCGGATTTGGCTACACCTTC.